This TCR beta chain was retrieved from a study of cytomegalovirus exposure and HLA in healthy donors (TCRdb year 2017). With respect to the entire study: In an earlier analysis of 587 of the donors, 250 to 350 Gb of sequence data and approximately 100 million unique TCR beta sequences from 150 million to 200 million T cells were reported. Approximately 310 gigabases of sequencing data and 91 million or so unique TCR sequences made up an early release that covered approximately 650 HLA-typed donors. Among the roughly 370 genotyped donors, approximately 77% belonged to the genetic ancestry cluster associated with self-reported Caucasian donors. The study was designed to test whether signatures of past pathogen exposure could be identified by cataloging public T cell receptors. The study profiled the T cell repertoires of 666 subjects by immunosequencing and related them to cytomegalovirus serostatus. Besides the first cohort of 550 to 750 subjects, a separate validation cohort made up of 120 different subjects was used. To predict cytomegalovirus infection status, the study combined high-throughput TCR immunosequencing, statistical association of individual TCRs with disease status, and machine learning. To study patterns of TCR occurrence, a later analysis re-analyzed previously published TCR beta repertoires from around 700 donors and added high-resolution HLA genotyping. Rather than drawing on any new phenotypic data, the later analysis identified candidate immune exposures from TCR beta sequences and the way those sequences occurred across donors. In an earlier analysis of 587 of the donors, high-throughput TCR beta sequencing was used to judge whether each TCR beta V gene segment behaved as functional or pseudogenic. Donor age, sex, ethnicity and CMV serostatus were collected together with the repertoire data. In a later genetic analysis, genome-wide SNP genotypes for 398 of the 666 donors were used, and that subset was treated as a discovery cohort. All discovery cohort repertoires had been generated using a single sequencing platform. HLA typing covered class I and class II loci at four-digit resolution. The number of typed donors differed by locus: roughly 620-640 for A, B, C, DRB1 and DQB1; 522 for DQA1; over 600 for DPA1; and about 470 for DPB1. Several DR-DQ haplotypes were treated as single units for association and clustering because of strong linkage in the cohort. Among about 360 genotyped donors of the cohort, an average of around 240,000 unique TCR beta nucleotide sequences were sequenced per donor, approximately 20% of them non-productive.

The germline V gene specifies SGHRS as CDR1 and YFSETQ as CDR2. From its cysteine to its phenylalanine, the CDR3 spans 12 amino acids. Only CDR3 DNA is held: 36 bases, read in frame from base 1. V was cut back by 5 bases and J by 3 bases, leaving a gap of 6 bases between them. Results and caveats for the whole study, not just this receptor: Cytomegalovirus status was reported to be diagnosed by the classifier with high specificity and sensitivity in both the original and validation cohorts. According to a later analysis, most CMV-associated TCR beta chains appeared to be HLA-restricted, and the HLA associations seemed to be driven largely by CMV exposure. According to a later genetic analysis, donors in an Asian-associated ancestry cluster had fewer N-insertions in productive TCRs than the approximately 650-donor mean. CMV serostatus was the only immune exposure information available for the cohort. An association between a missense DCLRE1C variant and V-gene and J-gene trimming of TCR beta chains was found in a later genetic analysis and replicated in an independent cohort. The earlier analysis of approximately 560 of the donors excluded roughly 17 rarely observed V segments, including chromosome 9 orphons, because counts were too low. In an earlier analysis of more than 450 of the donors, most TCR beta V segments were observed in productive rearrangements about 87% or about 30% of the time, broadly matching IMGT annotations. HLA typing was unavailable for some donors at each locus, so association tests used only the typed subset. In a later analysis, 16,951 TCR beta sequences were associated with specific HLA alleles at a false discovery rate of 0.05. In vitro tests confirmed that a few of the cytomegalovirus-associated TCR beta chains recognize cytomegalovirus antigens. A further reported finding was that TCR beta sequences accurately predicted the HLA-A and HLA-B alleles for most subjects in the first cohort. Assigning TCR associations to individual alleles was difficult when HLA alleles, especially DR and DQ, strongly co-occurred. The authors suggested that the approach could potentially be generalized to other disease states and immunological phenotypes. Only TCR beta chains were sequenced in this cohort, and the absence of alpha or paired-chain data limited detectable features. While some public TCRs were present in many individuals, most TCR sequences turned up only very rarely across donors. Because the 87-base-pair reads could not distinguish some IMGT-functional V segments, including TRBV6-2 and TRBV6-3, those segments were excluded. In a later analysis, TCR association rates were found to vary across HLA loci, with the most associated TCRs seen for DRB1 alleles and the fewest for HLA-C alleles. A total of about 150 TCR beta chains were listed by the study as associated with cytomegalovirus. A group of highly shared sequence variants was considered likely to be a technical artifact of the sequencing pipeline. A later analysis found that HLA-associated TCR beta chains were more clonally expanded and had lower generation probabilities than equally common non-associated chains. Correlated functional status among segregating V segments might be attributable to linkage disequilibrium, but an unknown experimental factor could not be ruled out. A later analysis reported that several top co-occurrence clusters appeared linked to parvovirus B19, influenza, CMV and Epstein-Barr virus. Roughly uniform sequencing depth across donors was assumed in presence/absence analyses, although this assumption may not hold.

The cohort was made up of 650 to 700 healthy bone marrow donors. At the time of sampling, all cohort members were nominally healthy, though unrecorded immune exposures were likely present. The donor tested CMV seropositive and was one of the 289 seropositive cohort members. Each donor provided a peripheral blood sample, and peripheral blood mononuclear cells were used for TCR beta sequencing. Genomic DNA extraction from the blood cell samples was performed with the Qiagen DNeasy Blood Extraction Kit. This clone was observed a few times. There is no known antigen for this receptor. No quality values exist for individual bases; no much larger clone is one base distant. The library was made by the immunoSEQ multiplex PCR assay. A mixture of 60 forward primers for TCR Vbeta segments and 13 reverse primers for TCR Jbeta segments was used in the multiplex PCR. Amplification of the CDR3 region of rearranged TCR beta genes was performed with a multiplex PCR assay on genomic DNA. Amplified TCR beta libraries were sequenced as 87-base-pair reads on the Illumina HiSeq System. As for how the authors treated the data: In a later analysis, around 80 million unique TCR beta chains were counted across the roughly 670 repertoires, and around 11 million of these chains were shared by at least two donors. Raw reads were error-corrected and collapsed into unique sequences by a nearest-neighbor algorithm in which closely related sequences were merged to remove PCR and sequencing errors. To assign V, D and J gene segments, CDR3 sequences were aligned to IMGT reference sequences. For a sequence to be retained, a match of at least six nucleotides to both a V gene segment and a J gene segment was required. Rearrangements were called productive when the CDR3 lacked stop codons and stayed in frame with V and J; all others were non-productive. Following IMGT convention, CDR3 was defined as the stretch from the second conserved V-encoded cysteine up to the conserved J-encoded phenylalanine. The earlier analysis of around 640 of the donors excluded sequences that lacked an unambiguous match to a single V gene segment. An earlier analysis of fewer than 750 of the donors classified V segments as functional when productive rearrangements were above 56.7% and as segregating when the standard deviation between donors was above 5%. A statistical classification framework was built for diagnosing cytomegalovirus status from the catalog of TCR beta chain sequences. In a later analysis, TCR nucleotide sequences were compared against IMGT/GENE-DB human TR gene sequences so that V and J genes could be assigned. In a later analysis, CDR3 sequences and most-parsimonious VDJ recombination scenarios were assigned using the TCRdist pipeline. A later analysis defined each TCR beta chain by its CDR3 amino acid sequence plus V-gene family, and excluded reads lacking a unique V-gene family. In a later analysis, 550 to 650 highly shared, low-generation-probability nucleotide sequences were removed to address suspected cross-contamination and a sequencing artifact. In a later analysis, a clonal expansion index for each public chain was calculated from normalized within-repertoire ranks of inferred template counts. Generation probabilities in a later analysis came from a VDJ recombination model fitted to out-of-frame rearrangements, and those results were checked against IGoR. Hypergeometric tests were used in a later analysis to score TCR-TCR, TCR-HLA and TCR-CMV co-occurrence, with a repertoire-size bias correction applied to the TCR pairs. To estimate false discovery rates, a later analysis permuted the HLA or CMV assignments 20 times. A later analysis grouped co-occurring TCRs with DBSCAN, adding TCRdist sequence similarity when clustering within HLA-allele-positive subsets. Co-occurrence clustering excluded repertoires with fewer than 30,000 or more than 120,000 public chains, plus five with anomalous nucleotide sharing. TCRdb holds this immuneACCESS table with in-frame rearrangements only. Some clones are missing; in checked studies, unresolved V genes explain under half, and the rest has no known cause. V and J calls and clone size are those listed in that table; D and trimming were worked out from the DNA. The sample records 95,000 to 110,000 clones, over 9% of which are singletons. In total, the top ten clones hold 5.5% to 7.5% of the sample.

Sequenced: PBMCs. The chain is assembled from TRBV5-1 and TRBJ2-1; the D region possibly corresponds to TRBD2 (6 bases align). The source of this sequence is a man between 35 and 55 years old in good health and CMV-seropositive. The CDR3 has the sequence CASRDYYNEQFF. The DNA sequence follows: TGCGCCAGCAGGGACTACTACAATGAGCAGTTCTTC.